The clone carrying this TCR beta chain was seen repeatedly, ten times or more. The sample comes from a study of T-cell reconstitution after alpha-beta-depleted transplantation in children. Construction of the TCRbeta library involved unique molecular identifiers. TCRdb redid the calling of the PCR reads with MiXCR, one entry per CDR3 protein. The sample consists of roughly 100,000 distinct CDR3 sequences, about 8% of them appearing once. Germline V gives CDR1 MNHEY, CDR2 SMNVEV (reference sequence). Trimming pared 4 bases from V and 2 bases from J, leaving 7 bases between. The CDR3 extends over 13 amino acids.

This rearrangement joins TRBV27 to TRBJ2-3; D is unclear. The sample in question was PBMCs from the stem cell graft donor, obtained from the stem cell graft. This TCR derives from a human donor who donated a stem cell graft to a child with congenital amegakaryocytic thrombocytopenia. CDR3 sequence reads: CASSSLPTDTQYF. DNA for the CDR3: TGTGCCAGCAGTTCCCTCCCCACAGATACGCAGTATTTT.